Reported below is one T cell receptor (beta chain). Antigen specificity is unknown. The CDR3 has 13 residues. This entry is derived from a study of T cells expressing NK-cell markers. Study background: From sorted CD3+CD56+NKG2C+, CD3+CD56+NKG2C- and CD3+CD56-NKG2C+ T cells came the TCR beta repertoires. HCMV serostatus: most of the eight sequenced donors positive, one negative. Points from the study as a whole: Specificity for HCMV among expanded NKG2C+ T cell clones was not established.

For each CDR3 protein, TCRdb gives one entry from its re-call of the 5' RACE reads, without DNA. In total, the table holds some 110,000 distinct CDR3 sequences. The chain recombines TRBV12-3 or TRBV12-4 with TRBJ1-6. This receptor was taken from a woman between 18 and 70 years old in good health. Sequencing used blood T cells: a sorted CD56 or NKG2C T cell subset, CD4+ or CD8+ T cells, or bulk PBMC T cells (not recorded which). The chain's CDR3 is CASSFVRASPLHF.